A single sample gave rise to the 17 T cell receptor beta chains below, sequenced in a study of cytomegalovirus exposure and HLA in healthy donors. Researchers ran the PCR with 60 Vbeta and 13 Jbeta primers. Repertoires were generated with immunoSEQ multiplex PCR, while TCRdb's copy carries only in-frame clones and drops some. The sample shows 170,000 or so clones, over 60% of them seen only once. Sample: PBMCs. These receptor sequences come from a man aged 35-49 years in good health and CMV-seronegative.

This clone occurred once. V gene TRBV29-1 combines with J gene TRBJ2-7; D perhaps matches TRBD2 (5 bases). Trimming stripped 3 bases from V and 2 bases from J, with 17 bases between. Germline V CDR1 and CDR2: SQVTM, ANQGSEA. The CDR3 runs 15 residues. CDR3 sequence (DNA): TGCAGCGTTGAGCCACGGGTAGCGCTAGCCTACGAGCAGTACTTC. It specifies CSVEPRVALAYEQYF.

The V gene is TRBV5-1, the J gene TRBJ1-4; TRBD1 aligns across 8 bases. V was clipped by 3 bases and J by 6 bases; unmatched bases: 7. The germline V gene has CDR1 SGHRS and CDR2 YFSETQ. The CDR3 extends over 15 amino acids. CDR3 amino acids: CASSWRTGSDEKLFF. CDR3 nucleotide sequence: TGCGCCAGCAGCTGGCGGACAGGGTCTGATGAAAAACTGTTTTTT.

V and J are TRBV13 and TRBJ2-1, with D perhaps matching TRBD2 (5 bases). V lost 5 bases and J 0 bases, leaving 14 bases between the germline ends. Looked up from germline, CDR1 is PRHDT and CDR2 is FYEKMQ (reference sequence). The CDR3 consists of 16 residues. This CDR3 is CASSHPAVSSYNEQFF. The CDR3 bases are TGTGCCAGCAGCCACCCAGCGGTTAGCTCCTACAATGAGCAGTTCTTC.

The CDR3 nucleotides are TGTGCCAGCAGCGTAATAGGGACTTTCTCTGGGGCCAACGTCCTGACTTTC. This gives the protein CASSVIGTFSGANVLTF. This chain joins TRBV9 and TRBJ2-6; maybe TRBD2 (6 bases). CDR3 length equals 17 residues. V was pared by 1 base and J by 0 bases, with 11 bases between. Germline-derived CDR1 and CDR2 are SGDLS and YYNGEE.

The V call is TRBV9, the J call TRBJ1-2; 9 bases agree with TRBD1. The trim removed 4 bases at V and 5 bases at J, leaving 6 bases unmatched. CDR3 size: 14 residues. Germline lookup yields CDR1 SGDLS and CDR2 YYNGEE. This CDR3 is CASSLGTGSYGYTF. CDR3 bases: TGTGCCAGCAGCCTAGGGACAGGGTCATATGGCTACACCTTC.

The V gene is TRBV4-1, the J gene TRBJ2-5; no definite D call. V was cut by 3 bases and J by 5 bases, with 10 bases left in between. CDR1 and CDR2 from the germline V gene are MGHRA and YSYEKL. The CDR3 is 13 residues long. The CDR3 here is CASSQTPFETQYF. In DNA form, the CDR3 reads TGCGCCAGCAGCCAGACTCCTTTTGAGACCCAGTACTTC.

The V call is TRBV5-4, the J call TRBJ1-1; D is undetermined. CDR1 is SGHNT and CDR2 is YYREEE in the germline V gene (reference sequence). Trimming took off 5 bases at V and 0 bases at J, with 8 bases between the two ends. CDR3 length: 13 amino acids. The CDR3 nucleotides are TGTGCCAGCAGAGCAAAGCTGAACACTGAAGCTTTCTTT. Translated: CASRAKLNTEAFF. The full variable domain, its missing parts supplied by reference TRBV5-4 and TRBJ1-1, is ETGVTQSPTHLIKTRGQQVTLRCSSQSGHNTVSWYQQALGQGPQFIFQYYREEENGRGNFPPRFSGLQFPNYSSELNVNALELDDSALYLCASRAKLNTEAFFGQGTRLTVV.

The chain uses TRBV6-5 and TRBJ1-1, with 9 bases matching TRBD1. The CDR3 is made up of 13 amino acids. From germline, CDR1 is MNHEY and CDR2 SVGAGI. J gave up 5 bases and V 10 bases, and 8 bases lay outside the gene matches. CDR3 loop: CATHRGRWTEAFF. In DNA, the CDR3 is TGTGCCACCCACAGGGGGCGATGGACTGAAGCTTTCTTT.

CDR3 loop: CASSSWDYSGANVLTF. In DNA form, the CDR3 reads TGTGCCAGCAGCTCCTGGGACTACTCGGGGGCCAACGTCCTGACTTTC. The chain carries TRBV7-9 and TRBJ2-6, with 7 bases fitting TRBD2. In germline, CDR1 is SEHNR, CDR2 FQNEAQ (reference sequence). The V segment lost 4 bases and the J segment 4 bases; nucleotides outside the gene matches: 7. The CDR3 runs to 16 residues.

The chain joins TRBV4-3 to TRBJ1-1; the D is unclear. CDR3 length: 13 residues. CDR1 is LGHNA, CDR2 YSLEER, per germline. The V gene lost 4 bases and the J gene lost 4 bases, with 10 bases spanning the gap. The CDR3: CASSRLMSTEAFF. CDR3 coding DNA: TGCGCCAGCAGCCGCTTGATGAGCACTGAAGCTTTCTTT.

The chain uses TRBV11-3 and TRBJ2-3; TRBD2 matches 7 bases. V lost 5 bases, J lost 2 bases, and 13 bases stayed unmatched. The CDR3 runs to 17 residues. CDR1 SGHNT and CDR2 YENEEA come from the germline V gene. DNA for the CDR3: TGTGCCAGCAGCCCCGGGAGGATTGGCGCAACCACAGATACGCAGTATTTT. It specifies CASSPGRIGATTDTQYF.

CDR3 protein: CASSLGTEYNEQFF. Here the CDR3 DNA reads TGTGCCAGCAGCTTAGGGACAGAATACAATGAGCAGTTCTTC. The V gene is TRBV7-2, the J gene TRBJ2-1; tentatively, D is TRBD1 (6 bases). This CDR3 is built from 14 residues. Germline CDR1 is SGHTA and CDR2 is FQGNSA. V was clipped by 1 base and J by 4 bases, with 8 bases between them.

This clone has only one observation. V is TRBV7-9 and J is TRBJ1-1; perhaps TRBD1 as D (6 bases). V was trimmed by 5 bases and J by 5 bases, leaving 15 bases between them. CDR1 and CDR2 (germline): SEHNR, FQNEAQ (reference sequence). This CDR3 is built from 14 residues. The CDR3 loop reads CASSINTGQTEAFF. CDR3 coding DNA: TGTGCCAGCAGCATAAACACAGGGCAGACTGAAGCTTTCTTT.

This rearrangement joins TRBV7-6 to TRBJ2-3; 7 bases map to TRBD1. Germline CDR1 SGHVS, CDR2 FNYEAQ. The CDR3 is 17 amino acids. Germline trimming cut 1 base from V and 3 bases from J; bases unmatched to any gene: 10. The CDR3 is CASSLGLRDSFTDTQYF. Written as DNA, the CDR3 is TGTGCCAGCAGCTTAGGGCTCCGGGACAGCTTTACAGATACGCAGTATTTT.

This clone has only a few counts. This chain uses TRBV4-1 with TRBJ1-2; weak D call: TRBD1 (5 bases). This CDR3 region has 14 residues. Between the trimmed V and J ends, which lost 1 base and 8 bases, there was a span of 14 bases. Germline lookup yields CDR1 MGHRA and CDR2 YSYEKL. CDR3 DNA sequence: TGCGCCAGCAGCCAAGGTGGCAGGGTGGACGGCTACACCTTC. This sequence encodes CASSQGGRVDGYTF.

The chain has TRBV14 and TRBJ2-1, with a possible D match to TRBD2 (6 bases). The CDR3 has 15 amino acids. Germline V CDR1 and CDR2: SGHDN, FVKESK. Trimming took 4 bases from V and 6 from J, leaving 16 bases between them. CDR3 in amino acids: CASSLWGGEGNEQFF. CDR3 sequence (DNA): TGTGCCAGCAGCCTCTGGGGCGGGGAAGGCAATGAGCAGTTCTTC.

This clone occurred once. CDR3 DNA: TGTGCCAGCAGCCCCGTAGGAGGGTACAATGAGCAGTTCTTC. It codes for CASSPVGGYNEQFF. The chain is built from TRBV9 and TRBJ2-1, with D possibly being TRBD2 (6 bases). The V and J ends lost 4 bases and 4 bases respectively, with 12 bases between them. There are 14 residues in the CDR3. Germline V lookup: CDR1 SGDLS, CDR2 YYNGEE.